One sample yielded the 23 T cell receptor beta chains listed below, sequenced in a study of cytomegalovirus exposure and HLA in healthy donors. Both 60 Vbeta primers and 13 Jbeta primers went into the PCR. Profiling relied on immunoSEQ multiplex PCR, and the TCRdb table lists in-frame clones only, not all of them. The sample yields around 140,000 clones, just under 85% seen once. The sample was PBMCs. Receptors originate from a woman aged 60-75 years in good health and CMV-seropositive.

V gene TRBV11-1 combines with J gene TRBJ2-3; TRBD2 matches 12 bases. This CDR3 spans 17 amino acids. V was pared by 5 bases and J by 2 bases, with 8 bases of the junction left unmatched. Germline CDR1 is SGHAT and CDR2 is FQDESV (reference sequence). The CDR3 nucleotides are TGTGCCAGCAGCGGGGCTAGCGGGAGGGCCTCCACAGATACGCAGTATTTT. It specifies CASSGASGRASTDTQYF.

V usage is TRBV7-2 and J usage is TRBJ2-6; 8 bases match TRBD2. There are 19 residues in the CDR3. V shed 5 bases and J 1 base; nucleotides not matched to a gene: 13. Germline loops: CDR1 SGHTA, CDR2 FQGNSA. The CDR3 region is CASSAAGGRARSGANVLTF. Written as DNA, the CDR3 is TGTGCCAGCAGCGCCGCGGGGGGCAGGGCCCGATCTGGGGCCAACGTCCTGACTTTC.

The chain is built from TRBV9 and TRBJ1-3; 11 nucleotides align to TRBD1. Trimming took 4 bases from V and 5 from J; bases not matched to a gene: 5. This CDR3 contains 15 residues. Germline V gene lookup returns CDR1 SGDLS and CDR2 YYNGEE. DNA for the CDR3: TGTGCCAGCAGCCCGGACAGGGGGCTCAGAAACACCATATATTTT. This codes for CASSPDRGLRNTIYF. Full variable domain (remainder filled in from reference TRBV9 and TRBJ1-3): DSGVTQTPKHLITATGQRVTLRCSPRSGDLSVYWYQQSLDQGLQFLIQYYNGEERAKGNILERFSAQQFPDLHSELNLSSLELGDSALYFCASSPDRGLRNTIYFGEGSWLTVV.

The CDR3 sequence: CASSYSSASHEQFF. The CDR3 bases are TGTGCCAGCAGTTACTCGTCCGCGTCCCATGAGCAGTTCTTC. V is TRBV6-5 and J is TRBJ2-1; D is undetermined. Germline V gene lookup returns CDR1 MNHEY and CDR2 SVGAGI. CDR3 length: 14 amino acids. Trimming left V 0 bases short and J 8 bases short, with 11 bases between.

This clone was seen a few times. This chain connects TRBV7-8 to TRBJ2-7; 8 positions agree with TRBD1. Germline CDR1 is SGHVS and CDR2 is FQNEAQ. The length of the CDR3 is 17 residues. The V segment lost 1 base and the J segment 3 bases; nucleotides outside the gene matches: 11. The CDR3 spells CASSLDRTGILFYEQYF. The CDR3, as DNA: TGTGCCAGCAGCTTAGACCGGACAGGGATTTTATTCTACGAGCAGTACTTC.

This clone was picked up a small number of times. For the CDR3, the DNA is TGTGCCAGTACCCCGGGTGTGGGACTGGGGGGTGAGCAGTTCTTC. Translated, it gives CASTPGVGLGGEQFF. The rearrangement links TRBV19 to TRBJ2-1; tentatively, D is TRBD2 (6 bases). V was cut by 7 bases and J by 9 bases, with 22 bases left in between. The length of the CDR3 is 15 residues. Looked up from germline, CDR1 is LNHDA and CDR2 is SQIVND (reference sequence).

Concerning this clone itself: The same CDR3 is also encoded by other DNA sequences in this sample. The rearrangement uses TRBV5-6 and TRBJ2-7, with 12 nucleotides matching TRBD2. The CDR3 extends over 15 amino acids. V dropped 0 bases and J dropped 3; count of bases not matched to a gene: 1. Germline V CDR1 and CDR2: SGHDT, YYEEEE. The CDR3 DNA reads TGTGCCAGCAGCTTGGGACTAGCGGGAGTCTACGAGCAGTACTTC. This translates into CASSLGLAGVYEQYF.

The chain links TRBV7-3 to TRBJ2-3; no clear D. The germline V and J ends were trimmed by 4 bases and 4 bases, with 9 bases remaining between them. This CDR3 has 13 amino acids. CDR1 and CDR2 (germline): SGHTA, FQGTGA. The CDR3 protein is CASSSRLPDTQYF. CDR3 DNA sequence: TGTGCCAGCAGCTCTCGACTCCCAGATACGCAGTATTTT.

This chain connects TRBV30 to TRBJ2-3, with D tentatively TRBD1 (6 bases). With 5 bases removed from V and 4 bases from J, the gap between germline ends came to 25 bases. Germline CDR1 GTSNPN, CDR2 SVGIG (reference sequence). This CDR3 is built from 17 residues. For the CDR3, the DNA is TGTGCCTGGCTTGACAGGCGTGAGGATAGTAGATCAGATACGCAGTATTTT. This sequence encodes CAWLDRREDSRSDTQYF.

Only one count was recorded for this clone. The J gene is TRBJ2-7, the V gene TRBV27; TRBD2 might be the D (6 bases). Between the trimmed V and J ends, which lost 6 bases and 2 bases, there was a span of 14 bases. Germline values: CDR1 MNHEY, CDR2 SMNVEV (reference sequence). The CDR3 runs to 14 residues. The CDR3 reads CASSWRGSTYEQYF. The CDR3 DNA reads TGTGCCAGCAGCTGGCGGGGTTCCACCTACGAGCAGTACTTC.

The gene calls are TRBV4-1 and TRBJ2-1; 9 bases are shared with TRBD1. The CDR3 is made up of 16 amino acids. Per the germline V gene, CDR1 is MGHRA and CDR2 is YSYEKL. J lost 4 bases, V lost 4 bases, and 8 bases had no gene match. The CDR3 nucleotides read TGCGCCAGCAGCCGGTCCGGGACAGGGCTTTACAATGAGCAGTTCTTC. This gives the protein CASSRSGTGLYNEQFF.

The chain is built from TRBV18 and TRBJ2-5; 7 bases agree with TRBD2. The germline CDR1 and CDR2 sequences are KGHSH and LQKENI. CDR3 length: 16 amino acids. V trimming: 2 bases; J trimming: 1 base; junction bases outside the gene matches: 7. CDR3 region: CASSPGVAGPQETQYF. DNA of the CDR3: TGTGCCAGCTCACCAGGAGTAGCGGGCCCCCAAGAGACCCAGTACTTC.

The CDR3 here is CASSLTSGYNEQFF. In nucleotides, the CDR3 is TGCGCCAGCAGCTTGACTAGCGGTTACAATGAGCAGTTCTTC. This chain links TRBV5-1 with TRBJ2-1, with 8 bases identical to TRBD2. J was trimmed by 4 bases and V by 1 base; bases with no gene match: 1. Germline values: CDR1 SGHRS, CDR2 YFSETQ. There are 14 residues in the CDR3.

V usage is TRBV25-1 and J usage is TRBJ2-3; D is unclear. This CDR3 has 14 residues. In germline, CDR1 is MGHDK, CDR2 SYGVNS. Trimming removed 6 bases at V and 2 bases at J, with 12 bases between. The CDR3 is CASSPLSYTDTQYF. CDR3 DNA sequence: TGTGCCAGCAGCCCGCTCTCCTACACAGATACGCAGTATTTT. The variable domain in full, with the rest retrieved from reference TRBV25-1 and TRBJ2-3, is EADIYQTPRYLVIGTGKKITLECSQTMGHDKMYWYQQDPGMELHLIHYSYGVNSTEKGDLSSESTVSRIRTEHFPLTLESARPSHTSQYLCASSPLSYTDTQYFGPGTRLTVL.

The rearrangement joins TRBV5-1 to TRBJ2-1; 12 bases are shared with TRBD2. This CDR3 spans 18 amino acids. Trimming at V came to 1 base and at J to 2 bases, leaving 7 bases not matched to a gene. Germline lookup yields CDR1 SGHRS and CDR2 YFSETQ. CDR3 nucleotides: TGCGCCAGCAGCTTGAGGACTAGCGGGGCCAGTACCTACAATGAGCAGTTCTTC. Protein sequence: CASSLRTSGASTYNEQFF.

The genes are TRBV28 and TRBJ2-1; TRBD2 matches 7 bases. J gave up 4 bases and V 4 bases, and 10 bases lay outside the gene matches. Germline V gene sequence: CDR1 MDHEN, CDR2 SYDVKM. This CDR3 comprises 16 residues. The CDR3 reads CASSSDAGAAYNEQFF. CDR3 sequence (DNA): TGTGCCAGCAGTTCCGATGCGGGAGCGGCTTACAATGAGCAGTTCTTC. The full variable domain, completed using reference TRBV28 and TRBJ2-1, is DVKVTQSSRYLVKRTGEKVFLECVQDMDHENMFWYRQDPGLGLRLIYFSYDVKMKEKGDIPEGYSVSREKKERFSLILESASTNQTSMYLCASSSDAGAAYNEQFFGPGTRLTVL.

The count of this clone is one. The chain combines TRBV7-2 with TRBJ1-4, with D possibly being TRBD1 (6 bases). Between the trimmed V and J ends, which lost 1 base and 7 bases, there was a span of 16 bases. Germline CDR1 is SGHTA and CDR2 is FQGNSA. This CDR3 contains 16 residues. The CDR3 sequence is CASSLGGGGLGEKLFF. The CDR3 DNA is TGTGCCAGCAGCTTAGGGGGAGGGGGACTTGGTGAAAAACTGTTTTTT.

This clone has only one observation. V is TRBV11-2 and J is TRBJ2-7, with 7 bases identical to TRBD2. V trimming: 5 bases; J trimming: 3 bases; junction bases outside the gene matches: 1. Germline values: CDR1 SGHAT, CDR2 FQNNGV. The CDR3 is 12 amino acids. CDR3 residues: CASSRGSYEQYF. DNA of the CDR3: TGTGCCAGCAGCCGCGGGAGCTACGAGCAGTACTTC. The variable domain in full, completed from reference TRBV11-2 and TRBJ2-7, reads EAGVAQSPRYKIIEKRQSVAFWCNPISGHATLYWYQQILGQGPKLLIQFQNNGVVDDSQLPKDRFSAERLKGVDSTLKIQPAKLEDSAVYLCASSRGSYEQYFGPGTRLTVT.

This chain connects TRBV7-3 to TRBJ2-5; 14 bases are shared with TRBD2. Per germline, CDR1 SGHTA and CDR2 FQGTGA. CDR3 length: 18 residues. V gave up 5 bases and J gave up 5 bases; unmatched junction bases: 13. The CDR3 DNA follows: TGTGCCAGCAGCCCGGGACTAGCGGGAGAATTATTTGAGGAGACCCAGTACTTC. Encoded protein: CASSPGLAGELFEETQYF. Supplemented by reference TRBV7-3 and TRBJ2-5, the full variable domain reads GAGVSQTPSNKVTEKGKYVELRCDPISGHTALYWYRQSLGQGPEFLIYFQGTGAADDSGLPNDRFFAVRPEGSVSTLKIQRTERGDSAVYLCASSPGLAGELFEETQYFGPGTRLLVL.

The chain uses TRBV7-2 and TRBJ2-7, with 10 bases matching TRBD2. The CDR3 has 16 amino acids. The J segment lost 2 bases and the V segment lost 5 bases, leaving 9 bases of the junction unmatched. CDR1 is SGHTA and CDR2 is FQGNSA in the germline V gene. For the CDR3, the DNA is TGTGCCAGCAGCATAACCGGGACTAGCGTTGCCTACGAGCAGTACTTC. As protein: CASSITGTSVAYEQYF.

The V gene is TRBV19, the J gene TRBJ2-1, with D uncertain. V was clipped by 6 bases and J by 8 bases, with 11 bases between them. The germline V gene has CDR1 LNHDA and CDR2 SQIVND (reference sequence). This CDR3 is built from 12 residues. CDR3 residues: CASSRTRDEQFF. The DNA of the CDR3 is TGTGCCAGTAGCCGTACACGGGATGAGCAGTTCTTC.

The chain combines TRBV7-2 with TRBJ2-7; no definite D call. V gave up 2 bases and J gave up 6 bases, with 11 bases separating them. The germline V gene has CDR1 SGHTA and CDR2 FQGNSA. This CDR3 region has 13 residues. CDR3 residues: CASSLSTRVEQYF. CDR3 nucleotides: TGTGCCAGCAGCTTAAGTACCCGAGTCGAGCAGTACTTC.

V and J are TRBV9 and TRBJ1-3; D gene ambiguous. The germline gives CDR1 SGDLS, CDR2 YYNGEE. Trimming pared 2 bases from V and 2 bases from J, leaving 20 bases between. The CDR3 spans 18 residues. CDR3 region: CASSVYLEPDIAGNTIYF. CDR3 nucleotides: TGTGCCAGCAGCGTGTATCTCGAACCTGACATTGCTGGAAACACCATATATTTT.